Shown below are 8 T cell receptor beta chains from a single sample sequenced in a study of T cell repertoires in cytomegalovirus infection. TCRdb passed the reads through MiXCR, listing each CDR3 protein once. The sample shows some 130,000 distinct CDR3 sequences, 7.5% to 9% of them seen only once. Sequencing was performed on PBMCs. These receptors came from a human donor in good health (CMV status not recorded). Some clones in this sample may be carry-over from other donors' samples.

This clonotype was observed at least ten times. This chain uses TRBV7-8 with TRBJ2-5, with TRBD2 matching 8 bases. The germline V gene has CDR1 SGHVS and CDR2 FQNEAQ. The junction had 8 bases not matched to a gene; V was cut back by 2 bases and J by 0 bases. The CDR3 is made up of 17 amino acids. DNA for the CDR3: TGTGCCAGCAGCTTACTCCCTAGCGGGTTGTACCAAGAGACCCAGTACTTC. Its translation: CASSLLPSGLYQETQYF.

This clonotype appeared many times. V and J are TRBV7-6 and TRBJ2-7; D not resolved. This CDR3 is built from 15 residues. In germline, CDR1 is SGHVS, CDR2 FNYEAQ. V lost 5 bases to trimming and J lost 1 base, with 15 bases between them. CDR3 coding DNA: TGTGCCAGCAGCGCGCTACCGTACGTTTCCTACGAGCAGTACTTC. It codes for CASSALPYVSYEQYF. Using reference TRBV7-6 and TRBJ2-7 for the parts outside the CDR3, the full variable domain is GAGVSQSPRYKVTKRGQDVALRCDPISGHVSLYWYRQALGQGPEFLTYFNYEAQQDKSGLPNDRFSAERPEGSISTLTIQRTEQRDSAMYRCASSALPYVSYEQYFGPGTRLTVT.

The chain combines TRBV7-9 with TRBJ1-2, with D unclear. Germline V gene sequence: CDR1 SEHNR, CDR2 FQNEAQ (reference sequence). CDR3 size: 13 residues. The V and J ends lost 3 bases and 6 bases respectively, with 11 bases between them. In DNA form, the CDR3 reads TGTGCCAGCAGCTTGAGAGACTGGGATGGCTACACCTTC. It codes for CASSLRDWDGYTF.

There are a few counts of this clonotype. The rearrangement links TRBV14 to TRBJ2-5; possibly TRBD1 for D (5 bases). Trimming removed 4 bases at V and 5 bases at J, with 14 bases between. The V gene's germline CDR1 is SGHDN and CDR2 FVKESK. This CDR3 spans 14 amino acids. This chain's CDR3 is CASSLQGFFETQYF. DNA of the CDR3: TGTGCCAGCAGCCTCCAGGGTTTCTTTGAGACCCAGTACTTC.

This clonotype was seen a few times. This chain connects TRBV6-5 to TRBJ2-5; 10 bases agree with TRBD2. There are 15 residues in the CDR3. Unmatched junction bases numbered 2, after V lost 0 bases and J lost 4 bases. Looked up from germline, CDR1 is MNHEY and CDR2 is SVGAGI. The CDR3 here is CASSYSASGGETQYF. The DNA for the CDR3 is TGTGCCAGCAGTTACTCTGCTAGCGGGGGAGAGACCCAGTACTTC.

The chain combines TRBV20-1 with TRBJ1-5; TRBD1 matches 8 bases. CDR1 is DFQATT and CDR2 is SNEGSKA in the germline V gene (reference sequence). The CDR3 is made up of 13 amino acids. V lost 6 bases and J lost 6; bases outside the gene matches: 7. The DNA of the CDR3 is TGCAGTGCCCGGGGGACAGGTCTTCAGCCCCAGCATTTT. Amino acid sequence: CSARGTGLQPQHF.

This clonotype occurred a few times. The J gene is TRBJ1-1, the V gene TRBV29-1; D might be TRBD1 (6 bases). Germline V gene lookup returns CDR1 SQVTM and CDR2 ANQGSEA. CDR3 length: 13 residues. The V and J ends lost 4 bases and 1 base respectively, with 10 bases between them. DNA of the CDR3: TGCAGCGTTGCCGGGGGCCCGAACACTGAAGCTTTCTTT. Translation: CSVAGGPNTEAFF.

There are many counts of this clonotype. This sequence joins TRBV15 and TRBJ1-5; 8 bases are shared with TRBD1. From germline, CDR1 is LNHNV and CDR2 YYDKDF (reference sequence). There are 17 residues in the CDR3. V gave up 0 bases and J gave up 4 bases; unmatched junction bases: 8. The CDR3 loop reads CATSRDLTDRENQPQHF. The CDR3 DNA reads as TGTGCCACCAGCAGAGATTTGACGGACAGGGAGAATCAGCCCCAGCATTTT.